This TCR beta chain was retrieved from a study of blood T cell repertoires in COVID-19 (dated by TCRdb to about 2020). Regarding the research as a whole: Samples from collaborators originated in the United States, Italy and Spain and spanned both the acute and convalescent phases of COVID-19. Samples came from the ongoing ImmuneRACE study (first 160 participants) plus 1,254 subjects from 6 global collaborators. The dataset comprised deeply sampled blood TCRbeta repertoires from subjects exposed to, actively infected with, or recovered from COVID-19. HLA class I and class II types, where available, came from metadata supplied by the sample provider rather than from assay-based typing. The repertoires were released in a freely available public database meant as a resource for research on the immune response to SARS-CoV-2. Nearly every sample came with metadata listing a de-identified subject ID, COVID-19 status, age in years and sex. The material from the prospective study consisted of cDNA or gDNA derived from T cells, B-cell-depleted T cells, or PBMCs. General study outcomes and caveats: The quantity of clinical and demographic metadata differed by source and by participant and was supplied without curation.

The immunoSEQ Assay, a bias-controlled multiplex PCR, was used to amplify TCRbeta CDR3 regions from genomic DNA. The source study handled its data this way. Nucleated cell counts per sample were estimated from amplification of reference gene primers within the assay. Sequence reads were collapsed and filtered to measure the absolute abundance of every unique TCRbeta CDR3 rearrangement. Productive Simpson clonality was computed per sample as the square root of Simpson's diversity index over productive rearrangements. TCRdb took over this immuneACCESS table, retaining in-frame rearrangements with V and J assigned. Such tables are incomplete; in checked studies, under half of the missing clones stem from an unresolved V gene, and the remainder is unexplained. Clonal size and the V and J genes are those of that table, whereas D and trimming came from the DNA. The sample table lists roughly 180,000 clones, approximately 86% of them with a count of one. Jointly, the top ten make up around 2.3% of the sample.

About this clone itself: The target of this receptor is not known. Base quality data are lacking; no much larger clone is found one base away.

Each collaborating institution followed its own protocols to collect whole blood in K2EDTA tubes. For TCRbeta analysis, collaborators shipped samples in one of three forms: frozen whole blood, isolated PBMCs, or DNA extracted from either of those sample types. What was sequenced was peripheral blood. The receptor's source is a man aged 70-80 years with active or convalescent COVID-19.

CDR3 loop: CASSFRGEKLFF. The DNA sequence is TGTGCCAGCAGTTTTAGGGGGGAAAAACTGTTTTTT. In this chain, TRBV6-5 is recombined with TRBJ1-4; tentative D gene TRBD1, with 6 bases matching. From the cysteine through the phenylalanine, the CDR3 covers 12 amino acids. Just CDR3 DNA is preserved here, 36 bases in frame from base 1. At the junction V is shortened by 4 bases and J by 8 bases, with 8 bases in between. Based on the germline V gene, the CDR1 and CDR2 sequences are MNHEY and SVGAGI.